The clone carrying this TCR beta chain appeared a few times. What it binds is unknown. Trimming shortened V by 3 bases and J by 5 bases, and 17 bases separated the two germline ends. Germline CDR1 reads LGHNA; CDR2 reads YNFKEQ. The CDR3 is made up of 15 amino acids. Each CDR3 protein is one row after TCRdb ran MiXCR on the reads. The sample yields about 450,000 distinct CDR3 sequences, approximately 30% seen once. The sample is drawn from a study of T cell repertoires in cytomegalovirus infection. Study conclusions and caveats: The study found HLA-C-restricted CMV-specific TCR beta clonotypes dominating the ex vivo response.

The V call is TRBV4-2, the J call TRBJ2-7, with D perhaps assigned TRBD1 or TRBD2 (5 bases each). This TCR was recovered from a human donor in good health (CMV status not recorded). Some clones in this sample may be carry-over from other donors' samples. Input material: PBMCs. CDR3 residues: CASSQPLGVGDEQYF. The CDR3 DNA reads as TGTGCCAGCAGCCAGCCTCTGGGGGTGGGTGACGAGCAGTACTTC.